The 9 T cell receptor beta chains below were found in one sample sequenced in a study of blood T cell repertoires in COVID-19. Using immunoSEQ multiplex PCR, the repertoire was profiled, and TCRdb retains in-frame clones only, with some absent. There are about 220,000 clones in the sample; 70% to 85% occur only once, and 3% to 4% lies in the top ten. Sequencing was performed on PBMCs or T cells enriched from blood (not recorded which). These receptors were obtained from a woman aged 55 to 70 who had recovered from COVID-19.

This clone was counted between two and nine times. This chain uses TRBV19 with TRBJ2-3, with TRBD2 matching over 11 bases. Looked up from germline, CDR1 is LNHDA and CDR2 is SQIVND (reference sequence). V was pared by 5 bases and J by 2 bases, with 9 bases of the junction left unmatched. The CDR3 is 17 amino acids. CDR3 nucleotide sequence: TGTGCCAGTAGTCCAAGCATAGCGGGGGGGCTCACAGATACGCAGTATTTT. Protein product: CASSPSIAGGLTDTQYF.

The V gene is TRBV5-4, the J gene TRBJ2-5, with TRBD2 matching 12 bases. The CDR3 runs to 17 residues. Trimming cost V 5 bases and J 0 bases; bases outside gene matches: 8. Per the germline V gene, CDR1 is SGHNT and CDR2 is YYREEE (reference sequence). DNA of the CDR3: TGTGCCAGCAGGATGGGGCTAGCGGGGGGGAACCAAGAGACCCAGTACTTC. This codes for CASRMGLAGGNQETQYF.

In DNA, the CDR3 is TGTGCCAGTAGTACAGGGGCACATTCACCCCTCCACTTT. This codes for CASSTGAHSPLHF. This chain connects TRBV19 to TRBJ1-6, with TRBD1 as a possible D gene (6 bases). Trimming took 4 bases from V and 8 from J, leaving 9 bases between them. Per germline, CDR1 LNHDA and CDR2 SQIVND (reference sequence). The CDR3 has 13 amino acids.

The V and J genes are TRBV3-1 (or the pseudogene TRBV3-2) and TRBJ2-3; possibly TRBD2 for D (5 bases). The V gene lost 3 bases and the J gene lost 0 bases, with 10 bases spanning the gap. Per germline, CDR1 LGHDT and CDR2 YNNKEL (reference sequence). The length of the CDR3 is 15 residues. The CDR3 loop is CASSQGAPSTDTQYF. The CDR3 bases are TGTGCCAGCAGCCAGGGAGCGCCTAGCACAGATACGCAGTATTTT.

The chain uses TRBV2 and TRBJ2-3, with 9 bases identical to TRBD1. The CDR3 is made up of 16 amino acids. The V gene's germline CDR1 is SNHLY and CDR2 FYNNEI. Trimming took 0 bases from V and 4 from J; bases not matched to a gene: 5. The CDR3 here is CASSEAGTGSPDTQYF. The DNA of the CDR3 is TGTGCCAGCAGTGAAGCCGGGACAGGGTCCCCAGATACGCAGTATTTT.

The CDR3 is CASSSRGAGGYNEQFF. CDR3 DNA: TGTGCCAGCAGCTCGCGAGGAGCGGGAGGTTACAATGAGCAGTTCTTC. The chain couples TRBV5-4 to TRBJ2-1, with 9 nucleotides matching TRBD2. V gave up 3 bases and J gave up 4 bases; unmatched junction bases: 8. Germline CDR1 reads SGHNT; CDR2 reads YYREEE (reference sequence). This CDR3 is 16 amino acids long.

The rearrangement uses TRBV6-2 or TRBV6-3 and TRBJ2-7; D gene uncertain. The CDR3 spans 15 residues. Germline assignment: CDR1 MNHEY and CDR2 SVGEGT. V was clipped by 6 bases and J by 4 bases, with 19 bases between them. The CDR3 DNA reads TGTGCCAGCAGCCCCGTCCTGGAGATAGGTTACGAGCAGTACTTC. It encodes CASSPVLEIGYEQYF.

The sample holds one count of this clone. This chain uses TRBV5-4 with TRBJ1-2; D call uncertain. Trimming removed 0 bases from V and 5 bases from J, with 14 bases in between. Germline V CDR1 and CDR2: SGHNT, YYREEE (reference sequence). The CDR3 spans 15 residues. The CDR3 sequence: CASSLVSVLGYGYTF. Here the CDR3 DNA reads TGTGCCAGCAGCTTGGTGTCAGTGCTCGGGTATGGCTACACCTTC.

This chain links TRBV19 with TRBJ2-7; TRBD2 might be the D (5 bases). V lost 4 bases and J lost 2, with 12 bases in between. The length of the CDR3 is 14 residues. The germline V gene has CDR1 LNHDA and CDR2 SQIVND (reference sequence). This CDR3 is CASSTSPGAYEQYF. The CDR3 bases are TGTGCCAGTAGTACTTCGCCCGGGGCCTACGAGCAGTACTTC.